The entry below gives a single T cell receptor (beta chain) sequence along with its context. This clonotype was picked up one time. Its antigen is still unknown. Base qualities are not at hand, and no much larger clone is one base apart. Just one read gives weak support. The germline V and J ends show losses of 0 bases and 8 bases respectively, and no gene match explains 9 bases of the junction. The CDR1 and CDR2 encoded by the germline V gene are SGHVS and FQNEAQ. The CDR3 contains 17 residues, cysteine and phenylalanine counted. Kept here is only the CDR3 DNA, which spans 51 bases and is read in frame from base 1. Patients with hyperthyroidism were aged 18 to 65 years, had been newly diagnosed, and had a disease duration of less than 2 months. Patients with other autoimmune diseases, uncontrolled infections, pregnancy or lactation were excluded. Diagnosis relied on clinical symptoms, serum thyroxine, TRAb, thyroid ultrasound and orbital computed tomography. Total RNA was extracted using Trizol reagent, and RNA quality was checked on an Agilent 2100 Bioanalyzer.

The data originate from a study of Graves' ophthalmopathy and Graves' hyperthyroidism (dated by TCRdb to between 2018 and 2020). About the full investigation: Hyperthyroidism was considered stable if no progression to ophthalmopathy occurred within 18 months of follow-up. A discovery set of 100 patients (43 ophthalmopathy, 55 to 65 stable hyperthyroidism) was enrolled to explore V-J signatures distinguishing ophthalmopathy from hyperthyroidism. In total, over 130 blood samples were TCR-sequenced: some 40 ophthalmopathy, approximately 75 hyperthyroidism and approximately 17 hyperthyroidism-to-ophthalmopathy patients. TCR beta repertoire signatures were used to distinguish Graves' ophthalmopathy from Graves' hyperthyroidism and to predict progression to ophthalmopathy. After sampling, hyperthyroidism patients received methimazole starting at 30 mg daily, and ophthalmopathy patients received high-dose intravenous methylprednisolone. An independent validation cohort was composed of roughly 19 hyperthyroidism patients and about 16 patients who later progressed from hyperthyroidism to ophthalmopathy. In roughly 6 hyperthyroidism patients, the T-cell repertoire of thyroid tissue was compared with the T-cell repertoire of blood. General conclusions and limits of the study: Sample size was not predetermined statistically, and investigators were not blinded to group allocation. In validation, the model predicted ophthalmopathy progression with about 70% sensitivity and around 72% specificity; fewer than 15 predicted patients were CT-confirmed with GO in a median of around 6 months. Most expanded thyroid clonotypes with a frequency above 0.001 also appeared in blood, which suggests that blood repertoires may reflect the immune response in the thyroid. In cross-validation, the 13-signature model distinguished ophthalmopathy from stable hyperthyroidism with around 90% sensitivity and about 81% specificity, while in the test set the corresponding values were roughly 80% and 75%.

For repertoire sequencing, the TCR beta CDR3 regions were amplified from RNA transcripts. The first round of RT-PCR was done with HTBI primers and the Qiagen OneStep RT-PCR kit, and was followed by a second round of multiplex PCR, then size selection and purification. Libraries were sequenced on an Illumina HiSeq2000 using paired-end 100 bp reads. Under the source paper's analysis protocol: Reads were processed with SOAPnuke, discarding reads with adapters, uncalled bases, mean Phred below 15, or no exact constant-primer or identifier match. COPE v1.2.5 was used to merge the high-quality paired reads. Each unique nucleotide sequence was defined as a clonotype, and clonotypes were aligned to IMGT TRB V, D and J references with MiTCR v1.1. Only V-J combinations with frequency above 0.0001 were analysed, covering 99.2% of repertoires. A TCR clonal expansion and chaos score per V-J combination was defined as the ratio of F50 clonal expansion to chaos observed in the TCRdist matrix. Welch's t-statistics and random forest were used to narrow the features down to approximately 13 V-J combinations, which were then fed into a naive Bayes classifier. The Morisita-Horn index was used to measure how similar the thyroid and blood repertoires were. TCRdb reprocessed the public reads (quality trimming at Q25 with fastp, clone calling with MiXCR) and kept in-frame beta chains. Duplicate CDR3 protein sequences are folded into a single record with the most common DNA and genes. TCRdb's processing, not the authors', yielded these V and J calls. A total of over a million distinct CDR3 sequences appear in this sample, 35% to 40% of them only once. Of the sample, around 10% is held by the ten largest clones.

This TCR was sampled from an adult man with Graves' hyperthyroidism. The chain employs TRBV7-8 and TRBJ2-6; TRBD1 fits 8 bases in the junction. The sample consisted of peripheral blood or thyroid tissue (not recorded which). The DNA reads as follows: TGTGCCAGCAGCTTAGCGGCCGGACAGGGAAACACCAACGTCCTGACTTTC. It translates to CASSLAAGQGNTNVLTF.